These 15 T cell receptor beta chains share one sample of origin, sequenced in a study of control samples from healthy donors and cancer patients. Here immunoSEQ multiplex PCR was the method, and the copy in TCRdb shows in-frame clones only, minus some. The sample has about 86,000 clones, roughly 91% seen once. The source material was PBMCs. Source of these receptors: a woman in her forties or fifties with colorectal cancer.

As DNA, the CDR3 is TGTGCCAGCAGCGTGGGACAGGGCCCCTCTGGGGCCAACGTCCTGACTTTC. This codes for CASSVGQGPSGANVLTF. V gene TRBV5-8 combines with J gene TRBJ2-6, with TRBD1 identical over 9 bases. Germline trimming cut 4 bases from V and 0 bases from J; bases unmatched to any gene: 5. This CDR3 is built from 17 residues. Germline V gives CDR1 SGHTS, CDR2 YDEGEE. Using reference TRBV5-8 and TRBJ2-6 for the parts outside the CDR3, the full variable domain is EAGVTQSPTHLIKTRGQQATLRCSPISGHTSVYWYQQALGLGLQFLLWYDEGEERNRGNFPPRFSGRQFPNYSSELNVNALELEDSALYLCASSVGQGPSGANVLTFGAGSRLTVL.

V gene TRBV18 combines with J gene TRBJ1-4, with 7 bases aligning to TRBD1. Germline V gene lookup returns CDR1 KGHSH and CDR2 LQKENI. Trimming took 5 bases from V and 6 from J; bases not matched to a gene: 6. CDR3 length: 14 amino acids. CDR3 residues: CASSSRGTDEKLFF. The DNA of the CDR3 is TGTGCCAGCTCAAGCAGGGGGACGGATGAAAAACTGTTTTTT.

The rearrangement joins TRBV10-3 to TRBJ2-2; D perhaps matches TRBD2 (5 bases). Germline V gives CDR1 ENHRY, CDR2 SYGVKD. The CDR3 has 14 residues. The V gene lost 6 bases and the J gene lost 0 bases, with 8 bases spanning the gap. The CDR3 is CAIRGDTNTGELFF. The CDR3 coding sequence is TGTGCCATCAGGGGAGATACGAACACCGGGGAGCTGTTTTTT.

This clone was recorded at least ten times. J is TRBJ1-1 and V is TRBV30; perhaps TRBD1 as D (5 bases). Germline V gene lookup returns CDR1 GTSNPN and CDR2 SVGIG (reference sequence). CDR3 size: 15 residues. With 0 bases removed from V and 1 base from J, the gap between germline ends came to 12 bases. CDR3 sequence: CAWSVQEGWNTEAFF. CDR3 in DNA: TGTGCCTGGAGTGTACAGGAGGGTTGGAACACTGAAGCTTTCTTT.

CDR3 in DNA: TGTGCCAGCAGTGATAGGGTTTATGGCTACACCTTC. It encodes CASSDRVYGYTF. The V call is TRBV2, the J call TRBJ1-2; no firm D call. The V end was cut by 3 bases, the J end by 5 bases, with 7 bases between. Looked up from germline, CDR1 is SNHLY and CDR2 is FYNNEI. The CDR3 has 12 residues.

This chain's CDR3 is CASSKGSQGLDVAKNIQYF. The CDR3 nucleotides are TGTGCCAGTAGTAAGGGGAGCCAGGGTCTCGACGTCGCCAAAAACATTCAGTACTTC. V is TRBV19 and J is TRBJ2-4; either TRBD1 or TRBD2 may fit D (5 bases each). The CDR3 runs to 19 residues. V shed 4 bases and J shed 1 base, with 23 bases lying between them. Germline CDR1 and CDR2: LNHDA and SQIVND (reference sequence).

The V and J genes are TRBV6-4 and TRBJ1-1, with a possible D match to TRBD1 (5 bases). The germline V and J ends were trimmed by 5 bases and 3 bases, with 10 bases remaining between them. Germline V gene data show CDR1 as MRHNA and CDR2 as SNTAGT. This CDR3 is 13 amino acids long. CDR3 DNA sequence: TGTGCCAGCAGTCCCGGGGGGTACACTGAAGCTTTCTTT. This sequence encodes CASSPGGYTEAFF.

The chain uses TRBV6-5 and TRBJ1-4, with D maybe TRBD1 (5 bases). V lost 7 bases, J lost 7 bases, and 13 bases lay in between. The CDR3 has 13 amino acids. Germline V CDR1 and CDR2: MNHEY, SVGAGI. Here the CDR3 DNA reads TGTGCCAGCATACAGGTCCCCGGTGAAAAACTGTTTTTT. The encoded protein is CASIQVPGEKLFF.

This sequence joins TRBV27 and TRBJ2-1, with a weak D call TRBD1 (6 bases). Deletions cut 3 bases from V and 9 bases from J, with 24 bases between. Germline V lookup: CDR1 MNHEY, CDR2 SMNVEV (reference sequence). CDR3 length: 17 residues. The CDR3 bases are TGTGCCAGCAGTTTTCGCGGGTACCTCCGGGACATGGGTGAGCAGTTCTTC. Protein product: CASSFRGYLRDMGEQFF.

The rearrangement links TRBV28 to TRBJ2-5; possibly TRBD1 or TRBD2 for D (5 bases each). Germline V gives CDR1 MDHEN, CDR2 SYDVKM. V was trimmed by 5 bases and J by 5 bases, leaving 9 bases between them. The CDR3 consists of 12 residues. Here the CDR3 DNA reads TGTGCCAGCAGTGGGGGTATGGAGACCCAGTACTTC. Translation: CASSGGMETQYF. The variable domain in full, completed from reference TRBV28 and TRBJ2-5, reads DVKVTQSSRYLVKRTGEKVFLECVQDMDHENMFWYRQDPGLGLRLIYFSYDVKMKEKGDIPEGYSVSREKKERFSLILESASTNQTSMYLCASSGGMETQYFGPGTRLLVL.

The chain couples TRBV30 to TRBJ2-7; 7 positions agree with TRBD1. The V segment lost 6 bases and the J segment 0 bases; nucleotides outside the gene matches: 5. This CDR3 region has 13 residues. CDR1 is GTSNPN and CDR2 is SVGIG in the germline V gene (reference sequence). CDR3 residues: CACRDRSSYEQYV. CDR3 nucleotide sequence: TGTGCCTGTCGGGACAGAAGCTCCTACGAGCAGTACGTC.

V and J are TRBV20-1 and TRBJ1-4; D remains ambiguous. Germline lookup yields CDR1 DFQATT and CDR2 SNEGSKA (reference sequence). The CDR3 has 10 residues. V lost 7 bases and J lost 7, with 7 bases in between. CDR3 residues: CSVVGEKLFF. For the CDR3, the DNA is TGCAGTGTGGTCGGTGAAAAACTGTTTTTT.

The chain has TRBV28 and TRBJ1-2, with D perhaps matching TRBD1 (6 bases). Germline assignment: CDR1 MDHEN and CDR2 SYDVKM. This CDR3 contains 16 residues. Trimming stripped 1 base from V and 8 bases from J, with 20 bases between. CDR3 in amino acids: CASSLFGTLRSGGYTF. The CDR3 nucleotides are TGTGCCAGCAGTTTATTCGGGACACTTCGTAGTGGGGGCTACACCTTC.

This chain connects TRBV6-5 to TRBJ2-1; D might be TRBD1 (6 bases). The V gene lost 6 bases and the J gene lost 4 bases, with 16 bases spanning the gap. CDR1 is MNHEY and CDR2 is SVGAGI in the germline V gene. This CDR3 has 15 amino acids. CDR3: CASRAGTQAYNEQFF. CDR3 nucleotides: TGTGCCAGCAGAGCCGGGACACAAGCGTACAATGAGCAGTTCTTC.

This chain uses TRBV6-5 with TRBJ1-5; a possible D gene is TRBD1 (5 bases). Trimming left V 4 bases short and J 6 bases short, with 19 bases between. CDR1 MNHEY and CDR2 SVGAGI come from the germline V gene. This CDR3 is built from 16 residues. CDR3 residues: CASSLRGGASSQPQHF. In nucleotides, the CDR3 is TGTGCCAGCAGTTTACGTGGAGGGGCTTCCAGTCAGCCCCAGCATTTT.